These 10 T cell receptor beta chains were sequenced from one sample in a study of beta chain features in type 1 diabetes. Expressed TCRB transcripts got sequenced, as all isolated RNA was reverse transcribed. Here immunoSEQ multiplex PCR was the method, and the copy in TCRdb shows in-frame clones only, minus some. The sample has 860,000 or so clones, 15% to 20% seen once. The sequenced material came from naive CD4+ T cells from blood. The receptors were sampled from a woman between 18 and 30 years old in good health.

CDR3 DNA sequence: TGTGCCAGCAGCCAGGCCAACAGGGATCCTCAGCCCCAGCATTTT. Its translation: CASSQANRDPQPQHF. The chain uses TRBV5-6 and TRBJ1-5; tentatively, D is TRBD1 (6 bases). The germline V gene encodes CDR1 SGHDT and CDR2 YYEEEE. The CDR3 runs to 15 residues. Trimming stripped 4 bases from V and 6 bases from J, with 17 bases between.

V is TRBV9 and J is TRBJ2-1; TRBD2 agrees at 9 bases. The CDR3 consists of 15 residues. The J segment lost 4 bases and the V segment lost 0 bases, leaving 2 bases of the junction unmatched. CDR1 is SGDLS and CDR2 is YYNGEE in the germline V gene. DNA for the CDR3: TGTGCCAGCAGCGTAGTGGGACTAGCTTACAATGAGCAGTTCTTC. It is translated as CASSVVGLAYNEQFF.

This clone was detected a few times. This rearrangement joins TRBV2 to TRBJ1-1; D unresolved. V was clipped by 7 bases and J by 4 bases, with 16 bases between them. The germline V gene encodes CDR1 SNHLY and CDR2 FYNNEI. The CDR3 spans 14 residues. The CDR3 DNA reads TGTGCCAGCATGCGGAACAATGTGGGCACTGAAGCTTTCTTT. Its protein is CASMRNNVGTEAFF.

V is TRBV28 and J is TRBJ2-5; D uncertain. This CDR3 contains 16 residues. Trimming stripped 5 bases from V and 6 bases from J, with 22 bases between. Germline V gene lookup returns CDR1 MDHEN and CDR2 SYDVKM. CDR3 DNA sequence: TGTGCCAGCAGTCGAAACCTCGCCCCGTTCTCCAAGACCCAGTACTTC. Translated, it gives CASSRNLAPFSKTQYF. The whole variable domain, filled in from reference TRBV28 and TRBJ2-5, reads DVKVTQSSRYLVKRTGEKVFLECVQDMDHENMFWYRQDPGLGLRLIYFSYDVKMKEKGDIPEGYSVSREKKERFSLILESASTNQTSMYLCASSRNLAPFSKTQYFGPGTRLLVL.

As to this clone: Different DNA sequences within this sample yield the same CDR3. The V and J genes are TRBV6-6 and TRBJ2-2; D call uncertain. The CDR3 runs 11 residues. Trimming stripped 4 bases from V and 5 bases from J, with 2 bases between. The germline V gene encodes CDR1 MNHNY and CDR2 SVGAGI (reference sequence). The chain's CDR3 is CASSFTGELFF. The CDR3 region has the DNA TGTGCCAGCAGTTTTACCGGGGAGCTGTTTTTT.

This clone turned up a few times. J is TRBJ1-5 and V is TRBV21-1; the table's D call, TRBD1, was not checked against the DNA. TRBV21-1 is deemed a pseudogene. The CDR3 has 17 residues. DNA for the CDR3: TGTGCCAGCAGCAAACGCCGCCAGACAGGGAACAATCAGCCCCAGCATTTT. It codes for CASSKRRQTGNNQPQHF.

The chain employs TRBV4-3 and TRBJ2-4; D could derive from TRBD1 or TRBD2 (5 bases each). The CDR3 is made up of 17 amino acids. Germline-derived CDR1 and CDR2 are LGHNA and YSLEER. Trimming removed 0 bases at V and 0 bases at J, with 12 bases between. The CDR3 nucleotides read TGCGCCAGCAGCCAAGATCCGGGGACCGAAGCCAAAAACATTCAGTACTTC. As protein: CASSQDPGTEAKNIQYF.

The rearrangement links TRBV5-8 to TRBJ1-1; D not resolved. From germline, CDR1 is SGHTS and CDR2 YDEGEE. The CDR3 covers 11 residues. Trimming stripped 7 bases from V and 5 bases from J, with 9 bases between. The CDR3 loop is CASDQWTEAFF. The DNA of the CDR3 is TGTGCCAGCGATCAATGGACTGAAGCTTTCTTT.

V is TRBV4-3 and J is TRBJ2-3; 9 bases are shared with TRBD2. CDR1 LGHNA and CDR2 YSLEER come from the germline V gene. V shed 4 bases and J 5 bases; nucleotides not matched to a gene: 10. The CDR3 has 16 residues. The DNA of the CDR3 is TGCGCCAGCAGCCTCAATAGCGGGAGTTCGGAAGATACGCAGTATTTT. Translated, it gives CASSLNSGSSEDTQYF.

This clone was detected only a few times. The chain carries TRBV7-2 and TRBJ2-2; a weak D match, TRBD1 (5 bases). The CDR3 spans 15 residues. Germline-derived CDR1 and CDR2 are SGHTA and FQGNSA. V lost 0 bases to trimming and J lost 4 bases, with 9 bases between them. CDR3 in amino acids: CASSLAGPGTGELFF. In DNA form, the CDR3 reads TGTGCCAGCAGCTTAGCGGGGCCGGGCACCGGGGAGCTGTTTTTT.